Described below is a single T cell receptor (beta chain) sequence and its context. These data are taken from a study of technical replicates of blood from a handful of donors. V lost 6 bases, J lost 5 bases, and 17 bases lay in between. Per germline, CDR1 SEHNR and CDR2 FQNEAQ (reference sequence). The CDR3 extends over 14 amino acids. Measured with immunoSEQ multiplex PCR; TCRdb has only the in-frame clones, and not every one. The repertoire holds around 92,000 clones, with about 95% as singletons. Sequencing input: T cells isolated from PBMCs. The TCR comes from a human donor in good health. The chain is built from TRBV7-9 and TRBJ2-7, with D maybe TRBD1 (6 bases). The CDR3 DNA is TGTGCCAGCAGACCAGGGGTGACCGGGAACGAGCAGTACTTC. This encodes CASRPGVTGNEQYF.